The 21 T cell receptor beta chains below come from one sample, sequenced in a study of blood T cell repertoires in COVID-19. Measured with immunoSEQ multiplex PCR; TCRdb has only the in-frame clones, and not every one. The sample carries about 210,000 clones, 80% to 90% recorded once. The sample comprised peripheral blood. The receptors shown here come from a woman of 80 years or more with COVID-19, enrolled during active disease.

The J gene is TRBJ1-2, the V gene TRBV6-5; 8 bases match TRBD1. V lost 6 bases, J lost 4 bases, and 7 bases stayed unmatched. CDR3 length: 14 residues. Germline lookup yields CDR1 MNHEY and CDR2 SVGAGI. The CDR3 reads CASSPDRETYGYTF. Here the CDR3 DNA reads TGTGCCAGCAGCCCGGACAGGGAGACCTATGGCTACACCTTC.

V and J are TRBV19 and TRBJ1-5, with TRBD1 as a possible D gene (5 bases). Trimming shortened V by 10 bases and J by 3 bases, and 22 bases separated the two germline ends. CDR1 and CDR2 from the germline V gene are LNHDA and SQIVND (reference sequence). The CDR3 runs 16 residues. The CDR3 sequence is CATDLTGGSTNQPQHF. The CDR3 DNA follows: TGTGCCACCGATCTCACGGGGGGGAGTACCAATCAGCCCCAGCATTTT.

The chain couples TRBV5-4 to TRBJ1-2; D remains unclear. CDR1 and CDR2 (germline): SGHNT, YYREEE (reference sequence). V was pared by 4 bases and J by 1 base, with 17 bases between. This CDR3 spans 16 amino acids. CDR3: CASSPPGKQSNYGYTF. The CDR3 DNA is TGTGCCAGCAGCCCCCCCGGGAAACAGAGTAACTATGGCTACACCTTC.

The rearrangement links TRBV5-3 to TRBJ1-2, with unresolved D. TRBV5-3 is given ORF status, its function remaining uncertain. The CDR3 contains 13 residues. With 1 base removed from V and 6 bases from J, the gap between germline ends came to 10 bases. Here the CDR3 DNA reads TGTGCCAGAAGCTTGATACAAAAAAATGGCTACACCTTC. It translates to CARSLIQKNGYTF.

The chain joins TRBV3-1 (or the pseudogene TRBV3-2) to TRBJ1-2; possibly TRBD1 for D (5 bases). CDR1 LGHDT and CDR2 YNNKEL come from the germline V gene (reference sequence). Trimming removed 6 bases from V and 3 bases from J, with 17 bases in between. The CDR3 sequence is 15 residues long. In nucleotides, the CDR3 is TGTGCCAGCAGTTGGCAGGGAGGGCTCTACTATGGCTACACCTTC. Its protein is CASSWQGGLYYGYTF.

Only a few counts were recorded for this clone. The V gene is TRBV27, the J gene TRBJ1-2; the D is unclear. Germline V gives CDR1 MNHEY, CDR2 SMNVEV (reference sequence). This CDR3 comprises 16 residues. V lost 4 bases and J lost 5, with 20 bases in between. CDR3 residues: CASSSDFQMPRYGYTF. CDR3 nucleotides: TGTGCCAGCAGTTCCGATTTTCAGATGCCTAGGTATGGCTACACCTTC.

The rearrangement uses TRBV12-3 or TRBV12-4 and TRBJ1-5; D not resolved. The V end lost 3 bases, the J end lost 7 bases, and 10 bases lay between the germline ends. This CDR3 contains 13 residues. CDR3 residues: CASSLRGNQPQHF. DNA of the CDR3: TGTGCCAGCAGTTTGCGGGGAAACCAGCCCCAGCATTTT.

The rearrangement joins TRBV19 to TRBJ2-2, with a weak D call TRBD2 (5 bases). Between the trimmed V and J ends, which lost 7 bases and 0 bases, there was a span of 12 bases. From germline, CDR1 is LNHDA and CDR2 SQIVND (reference sequence). The CDR3 runs 15 residues. The CDR3 loop is CASTEEPSNTGELFF. The CDR3 DNA is TGTGCCAGTACGGAGGAACCATCGAACACCGGGGAGCTGTTTTTT.

The chain combines TRBV6-2 or TRBV6-3 with TRBJ1-2, with TRBD1 matching over 7 bases. In germline, CDR1 is MNHEY, CDR2 SVGEGT. The CDR3 spans 14 residues. The junction had 4 bases not matched to a gene; V was cut back by 1 base and J by 5 bases. CDR3 residues: CASSYFGTEYGYTF. DNA for the CDR3: TGTGCCAGCAGTTACTTTGGGACAGAGTATGGCTACACCTTC.

This clone has only one observation. This chain uses TRBV7-3 with TRBJ2-2, with D possibly matching TRBD1 (6 bases). V shed 5 bases and J shed 0 bases, with 13 bases lying between them. Germline V gene data show CDR1 as SGHTA and CDR2 as FQGTGA. The CDR3 has 16 amino acids. The CDR3 DNA sequence: TGTGCCAGCAGCCCAGGAAGGGGGACGAACACCGGGGAGCTGTTTTTT. It codes for CASSPGRGTNTGELFF.

This chain joins TRBV6-5 and TRBJ1-2; no reliable D call. This CDR3 spans 13 amino acids. The V and J ends lost 7 bases and 4 bases respectively, with 13 bases between them. Germline lookup yields CDR1 MNHEY and CDR2 SVGAGI. CDR3 sequence reads: CASTLRTGYGYTF. DNA for the CDR3: TGTGCCAGCACGCTCCGCACGGGCTATGGCTACACCTTC.

This rearrangement joins TRBV4-1 to TRBJ1-1; perhaps TRBD1 as D (6 bases). V was shortened by 0 bases and J by 6 bases, with 14 bases between the two germline ends. The CDR3 sequence is 15 residues long. CDR1 MGHRA and CDR2 YSYEKL come from the germline V gene. DNA of the CDR3: TGCGCCAGCAGCCAAGAAAACAGGGTCACGGCTGAAGCTTTCTTT. Its protein is CASSQENRVTAEAFF.

The chain joins TRBV18 to TRBJ2-7; 12 nucleotides align to TRBD1. Trimming cost V 2 bases and J 2 bases; bases outside gene matches: 1. This CDR3 is 15 amino acids long. The germline V gene encodes CDR1 KGHSH and CDR2 LQKENI. In nucleotides, the CDR3 is TGTGCCAGCTCACCAGGGGACAGGGGGCCCTACGAGCAGTACTTC. It yields the protein CASSPGDRGPYEQYF. The complete variable domain, with remaining parts taken from reference TRBV18 and TRBJ2-7, reads NAGVMQNPRHLVRRRGQEARLRCSPMKGHSHVYWYRQLPEEGLKFMVYLQKENIIDESGMPKERFSAEFPKEGPSILRIQQVVRGDSAAYFCASSPGDRGPYEQYFGPGTRLTVT.

The gene calls are TRBV18 and TRBJ2-7; TRBD2 matches 7 bases. The CDR3 has 13 residues. Germline CDR1 is KGHSH and CDR2 is LQKENI. The junction had 8 bases not matched to a gene; V was cut back by 6 bases and J by 6 bases. This chain's CDR3 is CASSPEGRAEQYV. The DNA for the CDR3 is TGTGCCAGCTCCCCAGAAGGGAGGGCCGAGCAGTACGTC.

The genes are TRBV28 and TRBJ1-4; the D is unclear. The length of the CDR3 is 14 residues. The germline V gene encodes CDR1 MDHEN and CDR2 SYDVKM. Trimming took 6 bases from V and 6 from J, leaving 14 bases between them. CDR3 sequence reads: CASRSVGGYEKLFF. The CDR3 DNA follows: TGTGCCAGCAGGTCCGTGGGAGGATATGAAAAACTGTTTTTT.

The chain has TRBV24-1 and TRBJ2-2; 11 bases align to TRBD1. Germline V lookup: CDR1 KGHDR, CDR2 SFDVKD. Trimming took 8 bases from V and 3 from J; bases not matched to a gene: 1. This CDR3 spans 14 amino acids. CDR3 DNA: TGTGCCACCAAGGGACAGGGGGACACCGGGGAGCTGTTTTTT. This codes for CATKGQGDTGELFF.

The gene calls are TRBV11-2 and TRBJ1-2; TRBD1 aligns across 7 bases. Germline CDR1 and CDR2: SGHAT and FQNNGV. With V trimmed by 5 bases and J by 0 bases, 3 bases remained unmatched. CDR3 size: 14 residues. This CDR3 reads CASSVDRSNYGYTF. The CDR3 coding sequence is TGTGCCAGCAGCGTGGACAGGTCTAACTATGGCTACACCTTC.

The rearrangement uses TRBV25-1 and TRBJ1-1; D call uncertain. V lost 4 bases, J lost 5 bases, and 8 bases lay in between. This CDR3 has 12 amino acids. The germline gives CDR1 MGHDK, CDR2 SYGVNS. The CDR3 loop is CASSGGRTEAFF. DNA of the CDR3: TGTGCCAGCAGTGGAGGAAGGACTGAAGCTTTCTTT.

The rearrangement uses TRBV5-5 and TRBJ1-4; 8 bases are shared with TRBD1. V trimming: 3 bases; J trimming: 3 bases; junction bases outside the gene matches: 1. Germline CDR1 and CDR2: SGHKS and YYEKEE (reference sequence). The CDR3 runs to 14 residues. CDR3 bases: TGTGCCAGCAGCTCGGGACAGGCTAATGAAAAACTGTTTTTT. Translated, it gives CASSSGQANEKLFF.

The chain combines TRBV6-5 with TRBJ2-1, with 7 bases fitting TRBD1. Germline V lookup: CDR1 MNHEY, CDR2 SVGAGI. V was pared by 5 bases and J by 0 bases, with 1 base of the junction left unmatched. The CDR3 is 14 residues long. CDR3 nucleotides: TGTGCCAGCAGTCGGGACAGCTCCTACAATGAGCAGTTCTTC. This codes for CASSRDSSYNEQFF.

This sequence joins TRBV7-8 and TRBJ2-1; no definite D call. CDR3 size: 12 residues. CDR1 and CDR2 from the germline V gene are SGHVS and FQNEAQ. V gave up 1 base and J gave up 14 bases, with 12 bases separating them. The CDR3 nucleotides are TGTGCCAGCAGCTTAGGGCTTAATAAAGAGTTCTTC. Translating it yields CASSLGLNKEFF.